The 28 T cell receptor beta chains presented below share a single source sample, sequenced in a study of blood T cell repertoires in COVID-19. Assay: immunoSEQ multiplex PCR; the TCRdb copy retains only in-frame clones and omits some. The sample records around 70,000 clones, over 75% being singletons. Input material: peripheral blood. The source is a woman aged 18-35 years with acute or convalescent COVID-19.

This chain joins TRBV7-9 and TRBJ2-3; the match to TRBD1 covers 12 bases. The CDR3 sequence is 15 residues long. CDR1 and CDR2 (germline): SEHNR, FQNEAQ (reference sequence). V lost 5 bases, J lost 5 bases, and 5 bases stayed unmatched. CDR3 DNA sequence: TGTGCCAGCAGCCTCCGGGACAGGGGGCTAGATACGCAGTATTTT. Protein product: CASSLRDRGLDTQYF. Based on the CDR3 plus reference TRBV7-9 and TRBJ2-3, the full variable domain is DTGVSQNPRHKITKRGQNVTFRCDPISEHNRLYWYRQTLGQGPEFLTYFQNEAQLEKSRLLSDRFSAERPKGSFSTLEIQRTEQGDSAMYLCASSLRDRGLDTQYFGPGTRLTVL.

The J gene is TRBJ1-6, the V gene TRBV7-2; maybe TRBD1 (6 bases). The germline V gene has CDR1 SGHTA and CDR2 FQGNSA. The CDR3 covers 17 residues. V was shortened by 5 bases and J by 1 base, with 15 bases between the two germline ends. The CDR3 region has the DNA TGTGCCAGCAGCAATCTCAGGGGAAGGTCCTATAATTCACCCCTCCACTTT. It translates to CASSNLRGRSYNSPLHF. Full variable domain (outside the CDR3, taken from reference TRBV7-2 and TRBJ1-6): GAGVSQSPSNKVTEKGKDVELRCDPISGHTALYWYRQSLGQGLEFLIYFQGNSAPDKSGLPSDRFSAERTGGSVSTLTIQRTQQEDSAVYLCASSNLRGRSYNSPLHFGNGTRLTVT.

The chain employs TRBV6-6 and TRBJ1-2; D perhaps matches TRBD1 (6 bases). The germline V gene encodes CDR1 MNHNY and CDR2 SVGAGI (reference sequence). The CDR3 contains 13 residues. Trimming stripped 6 bases from V and 6 bases from J, with 14 bases between. This CDR3 reads CASRLTGSNGYTF. CDR3 bases: TGTGCCAGCAGACTTACAGGGTCCAATGGCTACACCTTC.

The V and J genes are TRBV18 and TRBJ1-1, with a possible D match to TRBD1 (5 bases). Trimming left V 2 bases short and J 4 bases short, with 11 bases between. The CDR3 has 14 amino acids. Germline CDR1 and CDR2: KGHSH and LQKENI. CDR3 DNA sequence: TGTGCCAGCTCACCATCTGGAAGGGGCACTGAAGCTTTCTTT. As protein: CASSPSGRGTEAFF. Supplemented by reference TRBV18 and TRBJ1-1, the full variable domain reads NAGVMQNPRHLVRRRGQEARLRCSPMKGHSHVYWYRQLPEEGLKFMVYLQKENIIDESGMPKERFSAEFPKEGPSILRIQQVVRGDSAAYFCASSPSGRGTEAFFGQGTRLTVV.

V gene TRBV4-3 combines with J gene TRBJ2-2; 7 nucleotides line up with TRBD2. Germline CDR1 is LGHNA and CDR2 is YSLEER. Trimming cost V 1 base and J 6 bases; bases outside gene matches: 8. The CDR3 sequence is 16 residues long. In DNA form, the CDR3 reads TGCGCCAGCAGCCAAGTTTTGTCGGGAGGTGCCGGGGAGCTGTTTTTT. Protein product: CASSQVLSGGAGELFF.

The rearrangement uses TRBV5-1 and TRBJ2-3; weak D call: TRBD2 (6 bases). Germline-derived CDR1 and CDR2 are SGHRS and YFSETQ. V lost 2 bases, J lost 0 bases, and 10 bases lay in between. The CDR3 has 15 residues. The CDR3 sequence: CASSLLAHSTDTQYF. CDR3 DNA sequence: TGCGCCAGCAGCTTACTAGCTCACAGCACAGATACGCAGTATTTT.

V is TRBV7-9 and J is TRBJ2-5; D possibly corresponds to TRBD1 (5 bases). Germline CDR1 and CDR2: SEHNR and FQNEAQ (reference sequence). The CDR3 spans 16 residues. V dropped 3 bases and J dropped 5 bases, with 19 bases sitting between them. This chain's CDR3 is CASSFYGRAMVETQYF. CDR3 coding DNA: TGTGCCAGCAGCTTTTATGGCAGGGCTATGGTGGAGACCCAGTACTTC. Full variable domain (remainder filled in from reference TRBV7-9 and TRBJ2-5): DTGVSQNPRHKITKRGQNVTFRCDPISEHNRLYWYRQTLGQGPEFLTYFQNEAQLEKSRLLSDRFSAERPKGSFSTLEIQRTEQGDSAMYLCASSFYGRAMVETQYFGPGTRLLVL.

The rearrangement joins TRBV4-1 to TRBJ1-2; TRBD1 matches 10 bases. Germline V gives CDR1 MGHRA, CDR2 YSYEKL. V shed 4 bases and J 0 bases; nucleotides not matched to a gene: 5. The CDR3 is 16 residues long. This CDR3 is CASSPGQGPSNYGYTF. The CDR3 bases are TGCGCCAGCAGCCCGGGACAGGGGCCGTCTAACTATGGCTACACCTTC.

This clone was detected once. This specimen includes other DNA sequences encoding the same CDR3. The chain couples TRBV11-2 to TRBJ2-1, with 9 bases identical to TRBD2. V shed 1 base and J 1 base; nucleotides not matched to a gene: 2. CDR3 length: 16 amino acids. Per germline, CDR1 SGHAT and CDR2 FQNNGV. For the CDR3, the DNA is TGTGCCAGCAGCTTAGCCCTAGCGGGGTCCTACAATGAGCAGTTCTTC. Residues: CASSLALAGSYNEQFF. The full variable domain, its missing parts supplied by reference TRBV11-2 and TRBJ2-1, is EAGVAQSPRYKIIEKRQSVAFWCNPISGHATLYWYQQILGQGPKLLIQFQNNGVVDDSQLPKDRFSAERLKGVDSTLKIQPAKLEDSAVYLCASSLALAGSYNEQFFGPGTRLTVL.

The V and J genes are TRBV30 and TRBJ2-3; TRBD2 is a possible D gene (7 bases). Germline lookup yields CDR1 GTSNPN and CDR2 SVGIG (reference sequence). This CDR3 has 15 residues. V was cut by 0 bases and J by 5 bases, with 15 bases left in between. As DNA, the CDR3 is TGTGCCTGGAGTGTAGGGCGGGGGCTGAAAGATACGCAGTATTTT. Protein product: CAWSVGRGLKDTQYF.

V gene TRBV5-5 combines with J gene TRBJ1-1; tentative D call: TRBD1 (5 bases). Trimming removed 2 bases at V and 4 bases at J, with 12 bases between. The germline CDR1 and CDR2 sequences are SGHKS and YYEKEE (reference sequence). The CDR3 totals 14 residues. CDR3 bases: TGTGCCAGCAGCTTCACAGGTTTGGGCACTGAAGCTTTCTTT. Amino acids: CASSFTGLGTEAFF.

This chain links TRBV29-1 with TRBJ1-1, with D perhaps matching TRBD1 (6 bases). V dropped 7 bases and J dropped 4 bases, with 16 bases sitting between them. CDR1 SQVTM and CDR2 ANQGSEA come from the germline V gene. The CDR3 is made up of 13 amino acids. CDR3 amino acids: CSGGTGKGTEAFF. The CDR3 region has the DNA TGCAGCGGGGGAACAGGGAAAGGCACTGAAGCTTTCTTT.

The gene calls are TRBV14 and TRBJ1-3; 8 bases fit TRBD1. The CDR3 covers 15 residues. V trimming: 3 bases; J trimming: 2 bases; junction bases outside the gene matches: 3. Germline V gene sequence: CDR1 SGHDN, CDR2 FVKESK. CDR3 in amino acids: CASSHRRGPGNTIYF. CDR3 DNA: TGTGCCAGCAGCCACCGCAGGGGGCCTGGAAACACCATATATTTT.

The chain uses TRBV5-1 and TRBJ1-3, with unresolved D. V dropped 3 bases and J dropped 0 bases, with 13 bases sitting between them. This CDR3 is 16 amino acids long. Germline CDR1 is SGHRS and CDR2 is YFSETQ. The CDR3 reads CASSSGLASSGNTIYF. For the CDR3, the DNA is TGCGCCAGCAGCTCGGGTCTAGCTTCCTCTGGAAACACCATATATTTT.

The V and J genes are TRBV4-1 and TRBJ2-3; 9 nucleotides align to TRBD2. V was clipped by 0 bases and J by 3 bases; unmatched bases: 7. This CDR3 is built from 17 residues. CDR1 is MGHRA, CDR2 YSYEKL, per germline. CDR3: CASSQDSVAGVTDTQYF. CDR3 DNA sequence: TGCGCCAGCAGCCAAGATTCGGTAGCGGGAGTAACAGATACGCAGTATTTT.

This clone occurred a few times. The chain has TRBV4-1 and TRBJ1-5, with D unresolved. The CDR3 spans 17 residues. Germline lookup yields CDR1 MGHRA and CDR2 YSYEKL. The V and J ends lost 3 bases and 2 bases respectively, with 17 bases between them. In DNA form, the CDR3 reads TGCGCCAGCAGCCAGGTCCCTCTTCTGCGGGGCAATCAGCCCCAGCATTTT. Residues: CASSQVPLLRGNQPQHF.

This clone was seen more than once but under ten times. This rearrangement joins TRBV7-8 to TRBJ1-1, with a possible D match to TRBD1 (5 bases). CDR3 length equals 15 residues. V lost 4 bases and J lost 0, with 12 bases in between. Looked up from germline, CDR1 is SGHVS and CDR2 is FQNEAQ. The CDR3 DNA is TGTGCCAGCAGCTGGGGACTACCGCTGAACACTGAAGCTTTCTTT. Its translation is CASSWGLPLNTEAFF. The full variable domain, with the rest looked up from reference TRBV7-8 and TRBJ1-1, is GAGVSQSPRYKVAKRGQDVALRCDPISGHVSLFWYQQALGQGPEFLTYFQNEAQLDKSGLPSDRFFAERPEGSVSTLKIQRTQQEDSAVYLCASSWGLPLNTEAFFGQGTRLTVV.

The chain employs TRBV19 and TRBJ1-1, with D maybe TRBD1 (6 bases). This CDR3 has 15 residues. V lost 5 bases to trimming and J lost 6 bases, with 19 bases between them. Germline-derived CDR1 and CDR2 are LNHDA and SQIVND (reference sequence). The CDR3 sequence is CASSEPGGGLAEAFF. CDR3 coding DNA: TGTGCCAGTAGTGAACCAGGCGGGGGGCTTGCTGAAGCTTTCTTT.

The chain links TRBV27 to TRBJ1-1; D is perhaps TRBD1 (5 bases). V lost 7 bases and J lost 8, with 11 bases in between. This CDR3 comprises 11 residues. Per the germline V gene, CDR1 is MNHEY and CDR2 is SMNVEV (reference sequence). The CDR3 is CASKQGSEAFF. CDR3 DNA sequence: TGTGCCAGCAAGCAGGGTTCGGAAGCTTTCTTT.

V and J are TRBV24-1 and TRBJ1-2, with a weak D call TRBD1 (6 bases). The germline V gene encodes CDR1 KGHDR and CDR2 SFDVKD. Trimming shortened V by 6 bases and J by 3 bases, and 10 bases separated the two germline ends. The CDR3 covers 13 residues. The CDR3 is CATSRGHHYGYTF. Here the CDR3 DNA reads TGTGCCACCAGTAGGGGACACCACTATGGCTACACCTTC.

This rearrangement joins TRBV4-3 to TRBJ2-7, with D hard to call. Germline CDR1 reads LGHNA; CDR2 reads YSLEER. The CDR3 sequence is 14 residues long. Trimming left V 0 bases short and J 2 bases short, with 8 bases between. DNA for the CDR3: TGCGCCAGCAGCCAAGATGTGAGTACCTACGAGCAGTACTTC. Residues: CASSQDVSTYEQYF.

The rearrangement joins TRBV9 to TRBJ2-1; tentative D call: TRBD2 (6 bases). Trimming left V 3 bases short and J 0 bases short, with 16 bases between. The CDR3 sequence is 17 residues long. The V gene's germline CDR1 is SGDLS and CDR2 YYNGEE. CDR3 loop: CASSETFRERSYNEQFF. DNA of the CDR3: TGTGCCAGCAGCGAGACCTTTCGGGAGCGCTCCTACAATGAGCAGTTCTTC.

The chain employs TRBV7-2 and TRBJ2-1, with TRBD1 matching 10 bases. Trimming at V came to 4 bases and at J to 15 bases, leaving 9 bases not matched to a gene. CDR3 size: 13 residues. Germline CDR1 reads SGHTA; CDR2 reads FQGNSA. In DNA, the CDR3 is TGTGCCAGCAGCTACGGGGGACAGGGGAAAGTGTTCTTC. It codes for CASSYGGQGKVFF. The full variable domain, completed using reference TRBV7-2 and TRBJ2-1, is GAGVSQSPSNKVTEKGKDVELRCDPISGHTALYWYRQSLGQGLEFLIYFQGNSAPDKSGLPSDRFSAERTGGSVSTLTIQRTQQEDSAVYLCASSYGGQGKVFFGPGTRLTVL.

J is TRBJ1-2 and V is TRBV18, with 9 bases lining up with TRBD1. Trimming at V came to 1 base and at J to 0 bases, leaving 12 bases not matched to a gene. This CDR3 has 19 amino acids. Germline lookup yields CDR1 KGHSH and CDR2 LQKENI. CDR3 sequence: CASSPQWKQGAKANYGYTF. DNA of the CDR3: TGTGCCAGCTCACCACAGTGGAAACAGGGGGCGAAAGCTAACTATGGCTACACCTTC.

The V and J genes are TRBV11-1 and TRBJ1-1; 10 bases line up with TRBD1. The CDR3 has 15 residues. CDR1 and CDR2 from the germline V gene are SGHAT and FQDESV (reference sequence). V lost 1 base and J lost 5; bases outside the gene matches: 4. The CDR3 loop is CASSLVLGQGTEAFF. The CDR3 coding sequence is TGTGCCAGCAGCTTAGTTTTGGGACAGGGGACTGAAGCTTTCTTT.

The chain combines TRBV7-9 with TRBJ1-1; D might be TRBD1 (6 bases). The CDR3 is made up of 13 amino acids. Deletions cut 5 bases from V and 10 bases from J, with 17 bases between. Germline V gene sequence: CDR1 SEHNR, CDR2 FQNEAQ (reference sequence). CDR3 sequence reads: CASSPDTGFLAFF. The CDR3, as DNA: TGTGCCAGCAGCCCTGATACAGGGTTTTTAGCTTTCTTT.

The chain uses TRBV10-3 and TRBJ2-7; the match to TRBD1 covers 8 bases. From germline, CDR1 is ENHRY and CDR2 SYGVKD. V lost 3 bases to trimming and J lost 3 bases; unmatched junction nucleotides: 13. The CDR3 is 17 residues long. The CDR3 protein is CAISDPGAGQGIYEQYF. The CDR3 DNA reads TGTGCCATCAGTGACCCGGGGGCTGGACAGGGCATCTACGAGCAGTACTTC.

A word on this clone: A junction end diverges from the germline sequence, so it may reflect a read error. V and J are TRBV7-2 and TRBJ1-2, with D unresolved. This CDR3 has 13 amino acids. Germline lookup yields CDR1 SGHTA and CDR2 FQGNSA. In nucleotides, the CDR3 is TGTGCCAGCAGCTTAATTAGGAGTGGGAGGTTGCACTTC. This encodes CASSLIRSGRLHF.